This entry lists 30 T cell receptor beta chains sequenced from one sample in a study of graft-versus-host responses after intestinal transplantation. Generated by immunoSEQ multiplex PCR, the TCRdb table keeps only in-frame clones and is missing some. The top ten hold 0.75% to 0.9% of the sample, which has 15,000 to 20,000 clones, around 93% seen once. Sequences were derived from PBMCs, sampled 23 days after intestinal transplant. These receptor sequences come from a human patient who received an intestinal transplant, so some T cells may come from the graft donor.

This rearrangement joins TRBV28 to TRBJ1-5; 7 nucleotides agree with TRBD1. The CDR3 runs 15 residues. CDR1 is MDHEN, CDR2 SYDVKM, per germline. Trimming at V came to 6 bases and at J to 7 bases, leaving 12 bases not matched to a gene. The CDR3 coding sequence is TGTGCCAGCAGACAACAGGGGTCTGATAGCCAGCCCCAGCATTTT. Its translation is CASRQQGSDSQPQHF.

CDR3 bases: TGTGCCAGCAGCTTATTCCCACCGGGAACAACCTACAATGAGCAGTTCTTC. Residues: CASSLFPPGTTYNEQFF. The chain links TRBV7-8 to TRBJ2-1, with TRBD2 as a possible D gene (5 bases). The CDR3 has 17 amino acids. V dropped 2 bases and J dropped 2 bases, with 16 bases sitting between them. The germline gives CDR1 SGHVS, CDR2 FQNEAQ.

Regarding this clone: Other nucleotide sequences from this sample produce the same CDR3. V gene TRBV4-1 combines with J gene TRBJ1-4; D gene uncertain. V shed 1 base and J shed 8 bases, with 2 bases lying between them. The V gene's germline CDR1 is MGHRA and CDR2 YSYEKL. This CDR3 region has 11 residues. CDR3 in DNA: TGCGCCAGCAGCCAAGGAGAAAAACTGTTTTTT. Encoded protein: CASSQGEKLFF.

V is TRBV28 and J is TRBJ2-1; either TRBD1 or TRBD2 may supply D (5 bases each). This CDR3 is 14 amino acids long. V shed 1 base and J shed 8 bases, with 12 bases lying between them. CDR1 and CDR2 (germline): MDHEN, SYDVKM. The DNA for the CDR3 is TGTGCCAGCAGTTTATTGGGGGAGCTGGATGAGCAGTTCTTC. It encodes CASSLLGELDEQFF.

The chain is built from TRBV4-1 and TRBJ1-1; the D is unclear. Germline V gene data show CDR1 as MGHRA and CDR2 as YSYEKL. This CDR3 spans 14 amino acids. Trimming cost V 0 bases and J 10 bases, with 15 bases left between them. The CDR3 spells CASSQDWAAWIAFF. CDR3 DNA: TGCGCCAGCAGCCAAGATTGGGCAGCCTGGATAGCTTTCTTT.

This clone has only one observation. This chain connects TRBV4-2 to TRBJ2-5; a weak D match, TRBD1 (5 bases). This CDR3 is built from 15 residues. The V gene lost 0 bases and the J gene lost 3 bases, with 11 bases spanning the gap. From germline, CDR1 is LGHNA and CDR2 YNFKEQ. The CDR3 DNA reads TGTGCCAGCAGCCAAGATTGGGGCGCGGAAGAGACCCAGTACTTC. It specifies CASSQDWGAEETQYF.

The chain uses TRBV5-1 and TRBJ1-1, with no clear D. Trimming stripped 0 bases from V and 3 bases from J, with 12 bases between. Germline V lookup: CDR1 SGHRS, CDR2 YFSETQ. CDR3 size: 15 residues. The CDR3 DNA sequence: TGCGCCAGCAGCTTGGGACCGGGGAGTGACACTGAAGCTTTCTTT. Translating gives CASSLGPGSDTEAFF.

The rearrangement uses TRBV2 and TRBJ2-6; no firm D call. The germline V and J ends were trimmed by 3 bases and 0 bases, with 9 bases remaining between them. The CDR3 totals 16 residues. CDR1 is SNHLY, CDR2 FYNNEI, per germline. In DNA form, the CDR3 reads TGTGCCAGCAGTGATGGCCCGAGCTCTGGGGCCAACGTCCTGACTTTC. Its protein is CASSDGPSSGANVLTF.

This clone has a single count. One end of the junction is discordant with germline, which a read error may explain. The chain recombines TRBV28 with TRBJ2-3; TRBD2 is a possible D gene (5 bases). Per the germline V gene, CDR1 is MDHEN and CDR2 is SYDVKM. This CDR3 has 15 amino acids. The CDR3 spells CAGSSREPSTDTQYF. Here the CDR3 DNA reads TGTGCCGGCAGTAGCCGGGAACCTAGCACAGATACGCAGTATTTT. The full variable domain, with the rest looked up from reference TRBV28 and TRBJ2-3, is DVKVTQSSRYLVKRTGEKVFLECVQDMDHENMFWYRQDPGLGLRLIYFSYDVKMKEKGDIPEGYSVSREKKERFSLILESASTNQTSMYLCAGSSREPSTDTQYFGPGTRLTVL.

The CDR3 nucleotides read TGTGCCAGCGGGGACAGGGAGGCGAATCAGCCCCAGCATTTT. Protein: CASGDREANQPQHF. V and J are TRBV27 and TRBJ1-5; 9 positions agree with TRBD1. The CDR3 runs 14 residues. With V trimmed by 8 bases and J by 4 bases, 6 bases remained unmatched. CDR1 MNHEY and CDR2 SMNVEV come from the germline V gene (reference sequence).

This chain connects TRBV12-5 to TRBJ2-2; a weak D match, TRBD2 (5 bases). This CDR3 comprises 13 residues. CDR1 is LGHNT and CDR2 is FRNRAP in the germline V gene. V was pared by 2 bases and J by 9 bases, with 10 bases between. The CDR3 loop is CASGLSGSRELFF. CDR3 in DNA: TGTGCTAGTGGTTTGTCGGGGTCACGGGAGCTGTTTTTT. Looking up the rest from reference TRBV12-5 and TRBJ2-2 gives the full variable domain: DARVTQTPRHKVTEMGQEVTMRCQPILGHNTVFWYRQTMMQGLELLAYFRNRAPLDDSGMPKDRFSAEMPDATLATLKIQPSEPRDSAVYFCASGLSGSRELFFGEGSRLTVL.

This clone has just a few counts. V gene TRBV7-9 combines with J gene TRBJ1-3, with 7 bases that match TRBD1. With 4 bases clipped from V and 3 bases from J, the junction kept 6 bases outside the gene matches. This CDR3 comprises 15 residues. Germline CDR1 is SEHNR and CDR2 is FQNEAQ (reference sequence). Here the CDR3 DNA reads TGTGCCAGCAGCTCAGGGGGGGACAGTGGAAACACCATATATTTT. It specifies CASSSGGDSGNTIYF. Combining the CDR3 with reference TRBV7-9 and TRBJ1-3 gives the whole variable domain DTGVSQNPRHKITKRGQNVTFRCDPISEHNRLYWYRQTLGQGPEFLTYFQNEAQLEKSRLLSDRFSAERPKGSFSTLEIQRTEQGDSAMYLCASSSGGDSGNTIYFGEGSWLTVV.

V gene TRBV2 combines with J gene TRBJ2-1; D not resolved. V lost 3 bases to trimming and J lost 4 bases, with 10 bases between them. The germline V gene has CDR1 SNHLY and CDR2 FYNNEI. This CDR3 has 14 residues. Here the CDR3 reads CASSDGYIYNEQFF. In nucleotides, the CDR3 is TGTGCCAGCAGTGACGGCTATATTTACAATGAGCAGTTCTTC.

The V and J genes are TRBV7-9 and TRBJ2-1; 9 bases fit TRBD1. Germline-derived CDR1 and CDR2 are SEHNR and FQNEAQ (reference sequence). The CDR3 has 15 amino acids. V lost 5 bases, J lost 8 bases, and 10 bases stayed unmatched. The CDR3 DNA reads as TGTGCCAGCAGCCTGAGGGACAGGGACCCTTATGAGCAGTTCTTC. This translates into CASSLRDRDPYEQFF.

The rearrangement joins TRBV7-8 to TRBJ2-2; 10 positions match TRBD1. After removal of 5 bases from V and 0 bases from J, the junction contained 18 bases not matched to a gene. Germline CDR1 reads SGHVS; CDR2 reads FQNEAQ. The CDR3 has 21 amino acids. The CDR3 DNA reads TGTGCCAGCAGCATTGCGCCGGGACAGGGGTCCGGTGCCCCGAACACCGGGGAGCTGTTTTTT. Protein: CASSIAPGQGSGAPNTGELFF.

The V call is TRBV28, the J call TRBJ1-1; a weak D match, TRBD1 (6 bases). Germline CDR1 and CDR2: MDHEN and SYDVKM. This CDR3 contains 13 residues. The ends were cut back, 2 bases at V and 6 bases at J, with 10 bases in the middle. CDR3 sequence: CASSLVGGSEAFF. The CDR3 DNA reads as TGTGCCAGCAGTTTAGTTGGGGGCTCTGAAGCTTTCTTT.

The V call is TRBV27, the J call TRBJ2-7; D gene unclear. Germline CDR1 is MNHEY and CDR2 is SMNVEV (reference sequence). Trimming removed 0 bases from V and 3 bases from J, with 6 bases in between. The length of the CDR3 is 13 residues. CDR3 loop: CASSLSLDYEQYF. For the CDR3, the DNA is TGTGCCAGCAGTTTATCTCTAGACTACGAGCAGTACTTC.

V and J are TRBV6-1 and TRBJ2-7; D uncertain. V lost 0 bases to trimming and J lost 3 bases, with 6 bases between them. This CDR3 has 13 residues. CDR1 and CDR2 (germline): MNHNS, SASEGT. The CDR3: CASSEARNYEQYF. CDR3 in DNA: TGTGCCAGCAGTGAAGCAAGGAACTACGAGCAGTACTTC.

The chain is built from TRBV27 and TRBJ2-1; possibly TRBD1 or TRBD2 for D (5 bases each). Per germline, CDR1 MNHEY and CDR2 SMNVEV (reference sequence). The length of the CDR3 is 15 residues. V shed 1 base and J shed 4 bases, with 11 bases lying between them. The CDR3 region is CASSLYGALYNEQFF. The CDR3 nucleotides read TGTGCCAGCAGTTTATACGGGGCGCTATACAATGAGCAGTTCTTC.

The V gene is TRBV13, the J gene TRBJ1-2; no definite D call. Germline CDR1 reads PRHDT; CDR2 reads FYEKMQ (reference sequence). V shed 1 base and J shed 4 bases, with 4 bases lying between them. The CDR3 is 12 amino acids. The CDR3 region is CASSLDTYGYTF. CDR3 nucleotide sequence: TGTGCCAGCAGCTTAGACACCTATGGCTACACCTTC.

The CDR3 sequence: CASSSAGLNSYEQYF. CDR3 in DNA: TGTGCCAGCAGTTCCGCGGGACTTAACTCCTACGAGCAGTACTTC. V gene TRBV28 combines with J gene TRBJ2-7; weak D call: TRBD2 (6 bases). The CDR3 totals 15 residues. V lost 4 bases, J lost 0 bases, and 13 bases lay in between. The germline V gene encodes CDR1 MDHEN and CDR2 SYDVKM.

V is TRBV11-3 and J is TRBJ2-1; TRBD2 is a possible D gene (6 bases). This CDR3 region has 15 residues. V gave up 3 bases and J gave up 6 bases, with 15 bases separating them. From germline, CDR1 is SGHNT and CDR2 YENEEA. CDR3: CASSLGALGGNEQFF. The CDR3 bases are TGTGCCAGCAGCTTGGGTGCGTTGGGAGGCAATGAGCAGTTCTTC.

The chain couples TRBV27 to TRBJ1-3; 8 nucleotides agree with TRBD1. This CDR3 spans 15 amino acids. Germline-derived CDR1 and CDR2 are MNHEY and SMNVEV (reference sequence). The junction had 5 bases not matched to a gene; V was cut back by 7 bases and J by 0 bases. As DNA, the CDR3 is TGTGCCAGCAAGCTCACAGGGGGCTCTGGAAACACCATATATTTT. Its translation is CASKLTGGSGNTIYF.

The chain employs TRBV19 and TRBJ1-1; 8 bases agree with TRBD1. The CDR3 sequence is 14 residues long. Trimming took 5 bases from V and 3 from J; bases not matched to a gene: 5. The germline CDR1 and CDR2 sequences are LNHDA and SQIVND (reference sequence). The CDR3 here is CASSSTGGDTEAFF. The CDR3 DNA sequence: TGTGCCAGTAGTTCCACAGGGGGGGACACTGAAGCTTTCTTT.

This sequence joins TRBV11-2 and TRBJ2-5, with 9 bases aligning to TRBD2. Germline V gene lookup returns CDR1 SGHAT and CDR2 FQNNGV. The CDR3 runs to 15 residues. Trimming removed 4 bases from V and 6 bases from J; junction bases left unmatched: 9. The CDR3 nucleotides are TGTGCCAGCAGCTCATTGGGGCTAGCGGGAAAGACCCAGTACTTC. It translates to CASSSLGLAGKTQYF.

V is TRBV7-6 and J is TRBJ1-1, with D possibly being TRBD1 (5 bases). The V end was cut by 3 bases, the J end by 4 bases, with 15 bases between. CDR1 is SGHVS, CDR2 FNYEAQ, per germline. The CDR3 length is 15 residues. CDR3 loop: CASSFTDKGGTEAFF. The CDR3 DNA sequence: TGTGCCAGCAGCTTTACGGACAAGGGCGGCACTGAAGCTTTCTTT.

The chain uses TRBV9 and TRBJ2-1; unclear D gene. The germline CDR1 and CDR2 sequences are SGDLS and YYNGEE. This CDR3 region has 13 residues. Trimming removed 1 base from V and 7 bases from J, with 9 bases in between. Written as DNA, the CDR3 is TGTGCCAGCAGCGTATCAACCGGGAATGAGCAGTTCTTC. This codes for CASSVSTGNEQFF.

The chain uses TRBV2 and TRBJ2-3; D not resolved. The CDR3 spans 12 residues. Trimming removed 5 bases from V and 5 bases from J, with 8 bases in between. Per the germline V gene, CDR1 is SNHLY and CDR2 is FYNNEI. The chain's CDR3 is CASSSPRDTQYF. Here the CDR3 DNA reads TGTGCCAGCAGTTCGCCCAGAGATACGCAGTATTTT.

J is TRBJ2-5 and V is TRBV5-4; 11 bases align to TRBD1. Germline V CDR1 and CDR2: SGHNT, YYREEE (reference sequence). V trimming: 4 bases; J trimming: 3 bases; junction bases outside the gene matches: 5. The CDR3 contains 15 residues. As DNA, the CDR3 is TGTGCCAGCAGCCCCGGGACAGGGGGTGAAGAGACCCAGTACTTC. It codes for CASSPGTGGEETQYF.

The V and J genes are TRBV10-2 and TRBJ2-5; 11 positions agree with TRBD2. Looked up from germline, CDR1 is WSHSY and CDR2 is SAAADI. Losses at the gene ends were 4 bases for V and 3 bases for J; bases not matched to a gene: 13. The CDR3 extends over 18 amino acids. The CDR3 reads CASSGPRASGRPKETQYF. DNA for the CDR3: TGCGCCAGCAGTGGCCCACGGGCTAGCGGGAGGCCAAAAGAGACCCAGTACTTC.